This TCR beta chain was documented in a study of blood T cell repertoires in COVID-19. Across the study: Specimens from acute and convalescent COVID-19 originated in the United States, Italy and Spain. Sample material is recorded as cDNA or gDNA derived from T cells, B-cell-depleted T cells, or PBMCs.

Of note for this clone: A read error may account for a junction end that differs from germline.

From germline, CDR1 is SGHTS and CDR2 YDEGEE. The CDR3 length is 12 residues. As processed by the authors: Nucleated cell counts were estimated from reference gene primer amplification. Clones were read by immunoSEQ multiplex PCR, and TCRdb kept only the in-frame ones, dropping some. That table furnishes V, J and clone size, whereas the DNA furnished D and trimming. The data contain about 180,000 clones, approximately 90% of them singletons. The clonotype comes from a man younger than 30 who had recovered from COVID-19. The sample was peripheral blood. The gene calls are TRBV5-8 and TRBJ2-7; possibly TRBD1 for D (6 bases). The CDR3 coding sequence is TGTGCCAGCAGCTTGGGTACAGGGCCCCTCAAGTTC. Its protein is CASSLGTGPLKF.